The subject of this entry is one T cell receptor beta chain. Its antigen is currently unknown. Germline values: CDR1 MNHNS, CDR2 SASEGT. The CDR3 spans 15 residues. V shed 5 bases and J 9 bases; nucleotides not matched to a gene: 9. 13 Jbeta primers and 60 Vbeta primers were used for the PCR. Only in-frame clones appear in the TCRdb table, and some are missing; sequencing was by immunoSEQ multiplex PCR. In total, the table holds approximately 92,000 clones. This record comes from a study of cytomegalovirus exposure and HLA in healthy donors. General study findings and limits: Later on, an analysis found that several of the most significant clusters appeared to be linked to common viral pathogens, which included parvovirus B19.

This chain connects TRBV6-1 to TRBJ2-1; 11 positions agree with TRBD2. Material for sequencing was PBMCs. This clonotype originated in a woman aged 25 to 39 in good health and CMV-seronegative. CDR3 nucleotide sequence: TGTGCCAGCAGTCCTGTAGCGGGGGGGCTTGTTGAGCAGTTCTTC. Translated: CASSPVAGGLVEQFF.